Following are 13 T cell receptor beta chains from one sample sequenced in a study of T cell changes during pregnancy in multiple sclerosis. This table comes from immunoSEQ multiplex PCR, and its TCRdb copy is limited to in-frame clones, with some not included. The sample shows about 43,000 clones, more than 75% of them seen only once. Sequencing used PBMCs (not recorded whether the cells were cultured). The receptors were sampled from a female donor with multiple sclerosis, enrolled in a pregnancy study.

V is TRBV29-1 and J is TRBJ2-1; 7 bases are a match to TRBD2. J lost 8 bases, V lost 3 bases, and 13 bases had no gene match. Germline assignment: CDR1 SQVTM and CDR2 ANQGSEA. The CDR3 is 15 residues long. The CDR3 region has the DNA TGCAGCGTTGACTCGTTTTCGGCAGGGAGGGATGAGCAGTTCTTC. Translated, it gives CSVDSFSAGRDEQFF.

The rearrangement uses TRBV5-1 and TRBJ1-2, with D unclear. Germline loops: CDR1 SGHRS, CDR2 YFSETQ. The CDR3 runs 14 residues. Trimming removed 4 bases at V and 2 bases at J, with 12 bases between. CDR3 bases: TGCGCCAGCAGCCGGACGGTATTCAACTATGGCTACACCTTC. It codes for CASSRTVFNYGYTF.

The chain couples TRBV5-1 to TRBJ1-1; no firm D call. Trimming took 0 bases from V and 2 from J, leaving 17 bases between them. In germline, CDR1 is SGHRS, CDR2 YFSETQ. The CDR3 is made up of 17 amino acids. CDR3 amino acids: CASSLESRTRVNTEAFF. In DNA, the CDR3 is TGCGCCAGCAGCTTGGAGTCTAGGACTAGGGTCAACACTGAAGCTTTCTTT.

DNA for the CDR3: TGTGCCAGTAGTGGGACAGGGAGTAACACTGAAGCTTTCTTT. This codes for CASSGTGSNTEAFF. The chain is built from TRBV19 and TRBJ1-1, with 9 bases lining up with TRBD1. CDR1 and CDR2 (germline): LNHDA, SQIVND (reference sequence). V shed 5 bases and J 2 bases; nucleotides not matched to a gene: 3. The CDR3 is 14 amino acids.

This clone appeared a single time. The chain couples TRBV30 to TRBJ2-4; 8 nucleotides match TRBD2. Germline trimming cut 0 bases from V and 1 base from J; bases unmatched to any gene: 5. Per the germline V gene, CDR1 is GTSNPN and CDR2 is SVGIG (reference sequence). This CDR3 spans 16 amino acids. CDR3 bases: TGTGCCTGGAGTGTACGGGGGGGGTCGGCCAAAAACATTCAGTACTTC. This gives the protein CAWSVRGGSAKNIQYF.

The chain combines TRBV6-1 with TRBJ2-5; 9 nucleotides match TRBD2. CDR3 length equals 15 residues. The germline V gene encodes CDR1 MNHNS and CDR2 SASEGT. Trimming cost V 6 bases and J 4 bases; bases outside gene matches: 9. For the CDR3, the DNA is TGTGCCAGCAGGTTGGGACTAGCTTTTGCAGAGACCCAGTACTTC. Translation: CASRLGLAFAETQYF.

This chain links TRBV6-1 with TRBJ1-2, with D possibly TRBD1 on 6 matching bases. Deletions cut 0 bases from V and 7 bases from J, with 12 bases between. Germline V gene data show CDR1 as MNHNS and CDR2 as SASEGT. The CDR3 runs 14 residues. CDR3 in DNA: TGTGCCAGCAGTGAAGCCGGCAGGGGTTCTGGCTACACCTTC. It translates to CASSEAGRGSGYTF.

The CDR3 here is CASSLGRGGGYSGNTIYF. The CDR3 DNA reads TGTGCCAGCAGCTTAGGCAGGGGAGGGGGTTACTCTGGAAACACCATATATTTT. This chain joins TRBV7-9 and TRBJ1-3, with D possibly TRBD1 on 6 matching bases. The CDR3 extends over 18 amino acids. Germline assignment: CDR1 SEHNR and CDR2 FQNEAQ (reference sequence). V was shortened by 1 base and J by 0 bases, with 16 bases between the two germline ends.

The gene calls are TRBV20-1 and TRBJ1-2; a possible D gene is TRBD1 (5 bases). The ends were cut back, 6 bases at V and 4 bases at J, with 9 bases in the middle. CDR1 is DFQATT and CDR2 is SNEGSKA in the germline V gene (reference sequence). The CDR3 runs to 11 residues. The CDR3 bases are TGCAGTGCGGGGGGGGTCTATGGCTACACCTTC. Protein sequence: CSAGGVYGYTF.

V usage is TRBV28 and J usage is TRBJ2-2; no clear D gene. Germline V gene lookup returns CDR1 MDHEN and CDR2 SYDVKM. The length of the CDR3 is 14 residues. Trimming removed 3 bases at V and 1 base at J, with 6 bases between. CDR3 in DNA: TGTGCCAGCAGTTTGGGATGGAACACCGGGGAGCTGTTTTTT. Protein: CASSLGWNTGELFF. The entire variable domain, with the rest obtained from reference TRBV28 and TRBJ2-2, is as follows: DVKVTQSSRYLVKRTGEKVFLECVQDMDHENMFWYRQDPGLGLRLIYFSYDVKMKEKGDIPEGYSVSREKKERFSLILESASTNQTSMYLCASSLGWNTGELFFGEGSRLTVL.

The V call is TRBV27, the J call TRBJ1-4, with D possibly being TRBD1 (6 bases). V dropped 6 bases and J dropped 7 bases, with 15 bases sitting between them. CDR3 length: 14 residues. CDR1 and CDR2 (germline): MNHEY, SMNVEV (reference sequence). The CDR3 sequence: CASREQGRLEKLFF. In DNA, the CDR3 is TGTGCCAGCAGAGAACAGGGACGTCTTGAAAAACTGTTTTTT.

The genes are TRBV7-6 and TRBJ2-7; 7 nucleotides line up with TRBD2. This CDR3 has 15 residues. In germline, CDR1 is SGHVS, CDR2 FNYEAQ. V trimming: 5 bases; J trimming: 0 bases; junction bases outside the gene matches: 7. The CDR3 DNA is TGTGCCAGCAGCCCGAGAGCGGGGAGCTCCTACGAGCAGTACTTC. Its translation is CASSPRAGSSYEQYF.

This clone was picked up one time. Other DNA variants within this sample encode the same CDR3. This chain connects TRBV9 to TRBJ2-4; D is undetermined. Germline V CDR1 and CDR2: SGDLS, YYNGEE. This CDR3 spans 15 amino acids. V lost 0 bases to trimming and J lost 1 base, with 8 bases between them. The CDR3 DNA reads TGTGCCAGCAGCGTAGGGGCCGGGGCCAAAAACATTCAGTACTTC. It encodes CASSVGAGAKNIQYF.